The 5 T cell receptor beta chains reported below all come from one sample, sequenced in a study of PD-1 blockade in classical Hodgkin lymphoma. Brentuximab vedotin exposure varied, and every patient relapsed after autologous stem cell transplantation. Profiled with immunoSEQ multiplex PCR; TCRdb holds only in-frame clones, not every one. The sample includes approximately 73,000 clones, 93% of them seen just once. Sequenced material: peripheral blood mononuclear cells (PBMCs), taken at baseline. These receptors were collected from a human donor with classical Hodgkin lymphoma.

The rearrangement links TRBV27 to TRBJ2-3; 7 nucleotides line up with TRBD2. The CDR3 sequence is 15 residues long. Per the germline V gene, CDR1 is MNHEY and CDR2 is SMNVEV (reference sequence). With V trimmed by 6 bases and J by 2 bases, 8 bases remained unmatched. CDR3 amino acids: CASRSFSGPTDTQYF. CDR3 sequence (DNA): TGTGCCAGCAGATCGTTTAGCGGGCCCACAGATACGCAGTATTTT.

The chain carries TRBV19 and TRBJ2-1; D unclear. V shed 0 bases and J shed 1 base, with 7 bases lying between them. Germline CDR1 is LNHDA and CDR2 is SQIVND (reference sequence). The CDR3 covers 15 residues. Here the CDR3 DNA reads TGTGCCAGTAGTATAGAACGATTATCCTACAATGAGCAGTTCTTC. It codes for CASSIERLSYNEQFF.

This chain links TRBV2 with TRBJ1-1; TRBD1 might be the D (6 bases). This CDR3 contains 13 residues. CDR1 and CDR2 (germline): SNHLY, FYNNEI. With 4 bases removed from V and 2 bases from J, the gap between germline ends came to 8 bases. The CDR3 here is CASSGTANTEAFF. The CDR3 DNA reads TGTGCCAGCAGTGGGACAGCAAACACTGAAGCTTTCTTT.

V is TRBV19 and J is TRBJ1-1; possible D gene TRBD1, 6 bases. V lost 7 bases and J lost 4, with 25 bases in between. Germline CDR1 and CDR2: LNHDA and SQIVND (reference sequence). The CDR3 extends over 17 amino acids. Here the CDR3 reads CASIPQGWGSVGTEAFF. DNA of the CDR3: TGTGCCAGTATACCACAGGGTTGGGGAAGTGTTGGCACTGAAGCTTTCTTT.

Here the CDR3 reads CASSLEVGWSPLHF. CDR3 DNA sequence: TGCGCCAGCAGCTTGGAAGTAGGGTGGTCACCCCTCCACTTT. The rearrangement joins TRBV5-1 to TRBJ1-6; no definite D call. The V end lost 0 bases, the J end lost 10 bases, and 11 bases lay between the germline ends. The CDR3 runs 14 residues. The germline gives CDR1 SGHRS, CDR2 YFSETQ.